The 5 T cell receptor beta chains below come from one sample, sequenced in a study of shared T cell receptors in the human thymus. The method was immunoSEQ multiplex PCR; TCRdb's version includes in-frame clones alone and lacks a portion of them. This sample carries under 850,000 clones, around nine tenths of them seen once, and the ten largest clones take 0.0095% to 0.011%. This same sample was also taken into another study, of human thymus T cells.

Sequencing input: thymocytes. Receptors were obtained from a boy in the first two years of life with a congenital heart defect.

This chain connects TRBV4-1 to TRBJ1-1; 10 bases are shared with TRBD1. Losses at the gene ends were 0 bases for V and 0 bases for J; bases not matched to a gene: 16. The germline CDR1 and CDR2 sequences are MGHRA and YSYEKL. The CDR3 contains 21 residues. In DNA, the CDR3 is TGCGCCAGCAGCCAAGACAGGGGACCCGGACAGGGGGTAGGAATGAACACTGAAGCTTTCTTT. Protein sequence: CASSQDRGPGQGVGMNTEAFF.

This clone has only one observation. CDR3 sequence (DNA): TGTGCCAGCAGCTTGCCGGGACTAGCGGGATCTCAAGGTGGCGGGGAGCTGTTTTTT. It is translated as CASSLPGLAGSQGGGELFF. The chain links TRBV7-2 to TRBJ2-2; 13 bases align to TRBD2. V lost 3 bases and J lost 7; bases outside the gene matches: 14. The CDR3 totals 19 residues. Germline CDR1 and CDR2: SGHTA and FQGNSA.

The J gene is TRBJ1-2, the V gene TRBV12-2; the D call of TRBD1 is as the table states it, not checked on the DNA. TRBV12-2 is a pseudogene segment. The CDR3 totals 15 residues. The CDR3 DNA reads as TGTGCAAGTCGCCCAACACCGTTATCCTCCTATGGCTACACCTTC. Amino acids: CASRPTPLSSYGYTF.

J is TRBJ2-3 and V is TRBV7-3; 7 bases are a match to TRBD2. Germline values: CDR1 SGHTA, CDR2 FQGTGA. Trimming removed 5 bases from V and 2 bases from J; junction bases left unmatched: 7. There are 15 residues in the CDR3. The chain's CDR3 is CASSLGAGDTDTQYF. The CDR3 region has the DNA TGTGCCAGCAGCCTAGGGGCGGGGGACACAGATACGCAGTATTTT.

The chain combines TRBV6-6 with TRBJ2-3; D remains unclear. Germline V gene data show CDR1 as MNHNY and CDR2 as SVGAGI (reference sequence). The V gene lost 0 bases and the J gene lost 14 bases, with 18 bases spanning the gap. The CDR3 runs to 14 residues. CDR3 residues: CASSYSSIAPHGYF. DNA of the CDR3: TGTGCCAGCAGTTACTCGAGTATAGCCCCCCATGGGTATTTT.